This T cell receptor (beta chain) was identified in a study of Ad26.COV2.S vaccination and SARS-CoV-2 variants. The assay was immunoSEQ multiplex PCR, and TCRdb's table has in-frame clones only and misses some. In the table there are around 400,000 clones, under 90% of which are singletons. Treatment defined: about 20 received Ad26.COV2.S at low or high dose, single or two shots; 5 received placebo; per-sample allocation not given. Material that was analyzed had been drawn on day 63 after the first vaccine or placebo injection. CDR1 is SGHRS and CDR2 is YFSETQ in the germline V gene. The CDR3 is 14 amino acids. V was pared by 0 bases and J by 2 bases, with 9 bases between.

The TCR sequence derives from a person aged 18 to 65 who received the Ad26.COV2.S COVID-19 vaccine or a placebo. The source material was peripheral blood, sampled in a trial of Ad26.COV2.S vaccine versus placebo. The V gene is TRBV5-1, the J gene TRBJ2-7; D is unresolved. The CDR3 reads CASSLGALPYEQYF. CDR3 sequence (DNA): TGCGCCAGCAGCTTGGGTGCCCTACCCTACGAGCAGTACTTC. The whole variable domain, filled in from reference TRBV5-1 and TRBJ2-7, reads KAGVTQTPRYLIKTRGQQVTLSCSPISGHRSVSWYQQTPGQGLQFLFEYFSETQRNKGNFPGRFSGRQFSNSRSEMNVSTLELGDSALYLCASSLGALPYEQYFGPGTRLTVT.